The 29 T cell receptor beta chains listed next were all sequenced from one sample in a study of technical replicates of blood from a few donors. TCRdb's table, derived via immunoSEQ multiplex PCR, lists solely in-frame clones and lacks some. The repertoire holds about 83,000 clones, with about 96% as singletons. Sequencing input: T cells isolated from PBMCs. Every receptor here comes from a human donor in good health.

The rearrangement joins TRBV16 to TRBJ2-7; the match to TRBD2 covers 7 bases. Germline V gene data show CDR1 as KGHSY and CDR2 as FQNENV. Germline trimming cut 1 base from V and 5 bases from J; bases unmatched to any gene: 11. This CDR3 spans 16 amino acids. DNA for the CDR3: TGTGCCAGCAGCCAATATAGTCTAGCGGAGAAGGACGAGCAGTACTTC. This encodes CASSQYSLAEKDEQYF.

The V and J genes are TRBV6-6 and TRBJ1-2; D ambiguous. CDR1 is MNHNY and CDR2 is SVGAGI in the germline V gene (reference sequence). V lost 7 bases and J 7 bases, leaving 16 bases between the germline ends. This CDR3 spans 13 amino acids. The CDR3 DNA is TGTGCCAGCACCCTAGAGGTAAAAGGTGGCTACACCTTC. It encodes CASTLEVKGGYTF.

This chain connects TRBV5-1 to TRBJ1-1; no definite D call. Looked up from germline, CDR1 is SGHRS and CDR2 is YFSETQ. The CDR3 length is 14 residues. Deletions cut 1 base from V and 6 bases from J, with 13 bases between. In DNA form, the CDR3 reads TGCGCCAGCAGCTTGTCAGGAAAAGATTCTGAAGCTTTCTTT. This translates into CASSLSGKDSEAFF.

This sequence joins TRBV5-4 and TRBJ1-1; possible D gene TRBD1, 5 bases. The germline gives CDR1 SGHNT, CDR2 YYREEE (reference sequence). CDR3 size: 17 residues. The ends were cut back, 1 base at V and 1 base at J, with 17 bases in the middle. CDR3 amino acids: CASSLFSGGTSNTEAFF. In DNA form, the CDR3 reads TGTGCCAGCAGCTTGTTTTCCGGGGGAACGTCGAACACTGAAGCTTTCTTT.

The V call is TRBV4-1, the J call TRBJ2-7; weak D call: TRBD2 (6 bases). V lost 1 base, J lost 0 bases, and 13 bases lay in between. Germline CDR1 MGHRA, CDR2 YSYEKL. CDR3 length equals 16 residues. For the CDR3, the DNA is TGCGCCAGCAGCCAAGGGCCGGGGGTTAACTCCTACGAGCAGTACTTC. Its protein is CASSQGPGVNSYEQYF.

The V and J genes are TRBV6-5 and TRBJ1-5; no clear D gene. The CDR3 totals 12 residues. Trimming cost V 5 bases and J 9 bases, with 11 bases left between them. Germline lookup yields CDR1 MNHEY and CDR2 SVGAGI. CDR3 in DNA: TGTGCCAGCAGTAGCGACGGTTCGCCCCAGCATTTT. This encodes CASSSDGSPQHF.

The DNA of the CDR3 is TGTGCCTGGGACGTGGGCAGGGAAATCCACGAGCAGTACTTC. As protein: CAWDVGREIHEQYF. The chain links TRBV30 to TRBJ2-7; tentative D call: TRBD1 (5 bases). Trimming cost V 5 bases and J 5 bases, with 19 bases left between them. The CDR3 loop spans 14 amino acids. Germline CDR1 is GTSNPN and CDR2 is SVGIG (reference sequence).

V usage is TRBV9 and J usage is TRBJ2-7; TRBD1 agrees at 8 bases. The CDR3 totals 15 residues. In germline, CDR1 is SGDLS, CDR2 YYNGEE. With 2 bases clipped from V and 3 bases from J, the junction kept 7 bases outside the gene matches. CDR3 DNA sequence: TGTGCCAGCAGCGTTTCAGGACAGGGAAGCTACGAGCAGTACTTC. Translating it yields CASSVSGQGSYEQYF.

The CDR3: CASSILADATNEKLFF. The CDR3 DNA follows: TGTGCCAGTAGTATTCTAGCAGATGCAACTAATGAAAAACTGTTTTTT. The chain joins TRBV19 to TRBJ1-4; D is undetermined. The CDR3 contains 16 residues. Per germline, CDR1 LNHDA and CDR2 SQIVND (reference sequence). V dropped 3 bases and J dropped 0 bases, with 11 bases sitting between them.

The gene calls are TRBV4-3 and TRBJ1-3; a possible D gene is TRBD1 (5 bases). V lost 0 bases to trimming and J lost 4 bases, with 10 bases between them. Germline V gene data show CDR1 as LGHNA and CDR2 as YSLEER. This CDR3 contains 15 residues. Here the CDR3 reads CASSQDYGGGNTIYF. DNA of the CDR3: TGCGCCAGCAGCCAAGATTACGGGGGGGGAAACACCATATATTTT.

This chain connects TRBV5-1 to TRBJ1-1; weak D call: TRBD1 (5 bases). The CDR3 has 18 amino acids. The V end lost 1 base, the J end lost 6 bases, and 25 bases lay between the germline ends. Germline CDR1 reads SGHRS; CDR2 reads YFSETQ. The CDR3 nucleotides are TGCGCCAGCAGCTTGTATGTAGGGGTCGGGCACCGCGGCTCTGAAGCTTTCTTT. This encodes CASSLYVGVGHRGSEAFF.

CDR3 in amino acids: CASRDPGQGHRAQYF. The CDR3 DNA sequence: TGTGCCAGCAGGGATCCGGGACAGGGCCATCGGGCGCAGTATTTT. The genes are TRBV6-1 and TRBJ2-3, with TRBD1 matching over 9 bases. This CDR3 comprises 15 residues. The germline V gene encodes CDR1 MNHNS and CDR2 SASEGT. V shed 6 bases and J 10 bases; nucleotides not matched to a gene: 14.

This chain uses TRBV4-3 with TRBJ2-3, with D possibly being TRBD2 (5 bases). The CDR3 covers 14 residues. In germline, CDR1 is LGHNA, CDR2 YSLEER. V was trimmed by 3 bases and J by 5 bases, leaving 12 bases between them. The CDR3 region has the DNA TGCGCCAGCAGCCACCCGGGAAGGGAAGATACGCAGTATTTT. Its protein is CASSHPGREDTQYF.

The CDR3 is CASTLAGTGSYEQYF. As DNA, the CDR3 is TGTGCCAGCACCTTAGCCGGGACAGGATCCTACGAGCAGTACTTC. The rearrangement links TRBV6-5 to TRBJ2-7; 8 bases are a match to TRBD1. The CDR3 has 15 amino acids. V dropped 7 bases and J dropped 1; count of bases not matched to a gene: 9. CDR1 is MNHEY, CDR2 SVGAGI, per germline.

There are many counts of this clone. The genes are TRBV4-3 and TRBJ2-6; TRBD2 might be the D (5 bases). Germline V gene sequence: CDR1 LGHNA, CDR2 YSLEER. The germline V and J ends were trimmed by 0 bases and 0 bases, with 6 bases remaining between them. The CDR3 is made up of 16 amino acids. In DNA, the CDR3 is TGCGCCAGCAGCCAAGATGGGAGCTCTGGGGCCAACGTCCTGACTTTC. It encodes CASSQDGSSGANVLTF.

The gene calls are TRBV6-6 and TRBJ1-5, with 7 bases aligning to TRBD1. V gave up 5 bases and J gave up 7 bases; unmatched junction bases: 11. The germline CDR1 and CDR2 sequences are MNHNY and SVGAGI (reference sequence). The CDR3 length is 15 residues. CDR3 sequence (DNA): TGTGCCAGCAGTATAGGAAAGGGGGCAGGACAGCCCCAGCATTTT. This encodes CASSIGKGAGQPQHF.

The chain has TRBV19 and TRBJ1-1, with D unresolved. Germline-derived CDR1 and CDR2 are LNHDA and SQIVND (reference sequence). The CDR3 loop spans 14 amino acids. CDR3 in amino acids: CAVRITVMNTEAFF. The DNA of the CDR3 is TGTGCGGTACGGATTACAGTAATGAACACTGAAGCTTTCTTT.

CDR3 sequence reads: CAISTPRGGELFF. The CDR3 DNA reads as TGTGCCATCTCCACCCCCCGGGGCGGGGAGCTGTTTTTT. This chain links TRBV10-3 with TRBJ2-2; a weak D match, TRBD2 (5 bases). The V and J ends lost 8 bases and 7 bases respectively, with 14 bases between them. The CDR3 runs to 13 residues. The V gene's germline CDR1 is ENHRY and CDR2 SYGVKD.

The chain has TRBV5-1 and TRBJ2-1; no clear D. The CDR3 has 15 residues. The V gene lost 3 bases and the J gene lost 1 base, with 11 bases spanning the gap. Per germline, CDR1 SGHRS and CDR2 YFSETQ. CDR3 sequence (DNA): TGCGCCAGCAGCTCTACACGGGTATCCTACAATGAGCAGTTCTTC. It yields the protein CASSSTRVSYNEQFF.

In DNA form, the CDR3 reads TGCGCCAGCAGCCAAGTAGCGGGGGTCTACGAGCAGTACTTC. This gives the protein CASSQVAGVYEQYF. The J gene is TRBJ2-7, the V gene TRBV4-1, with 9 bases aligning to TRBD2. The germline CDR1 and CDR2 sequences are MGHRA and YSYEKL. J lost 3 bases, V lost 1 base, and 1 base had no gene match. CDR3 length: 14 amino acids.

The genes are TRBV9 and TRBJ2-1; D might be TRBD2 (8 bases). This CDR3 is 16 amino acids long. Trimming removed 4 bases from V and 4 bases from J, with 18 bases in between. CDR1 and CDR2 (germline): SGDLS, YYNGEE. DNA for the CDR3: TGTGCCAGCAGCCCTAAGGGGGCGGGGGGATACAATGAGCAGTTCTTC. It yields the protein CASSPKGAGGYNEQFF.

The CDR3 sequence: CASSLQGGSSEAFF. Here the CDR3 DNA reads TGTGCCAGCAGCTTACAGGGGGGTAGTTCTGAAGCTTTCTTT. The chain has TRBV7-6 and TRBJ1-1, with 7 bases matching TRBD1. With 2 bases clipped from V and 6 bases from J, the junction kept 6 bases outside the gene matches. Germline V gene lookup returns CDR1 SGHVS and CDR2 FNYEAQ. CDR3 length: 14 residues.

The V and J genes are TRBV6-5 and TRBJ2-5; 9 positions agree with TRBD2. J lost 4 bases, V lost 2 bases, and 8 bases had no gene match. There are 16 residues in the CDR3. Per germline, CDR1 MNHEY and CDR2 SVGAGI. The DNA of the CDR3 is TGTGCCAGCAGTTACGCTGCGGGAGGGCTGAGAGAGACCCAGTACTTC. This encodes CASSYAAGGLRETQYF.

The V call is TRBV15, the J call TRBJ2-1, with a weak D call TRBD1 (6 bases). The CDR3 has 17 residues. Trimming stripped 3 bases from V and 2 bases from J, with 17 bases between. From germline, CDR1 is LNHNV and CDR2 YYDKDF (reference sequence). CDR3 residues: CATSSLGQGLTYNEQFF. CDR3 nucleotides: TGTGCCACCAGCAGCCTTGGTCAGGGGCTGACCTACAATGAGCAGTTCTTC.

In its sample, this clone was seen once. The DNA of the CDR3 is TGTGCCAGCAGCGTCGCAATAGACTACCTCCGCAATGAGCAGTTCTTC. This translates into CASSVAIDYLRNEQFF. The chain uses TRBV9 and TRBJ2-1, with a possible D match to TRBD2 (5 bases). The germline gives CDR1 SGDLS, CDR2 YYNGEE. Trimming stripped 2 bases from V and 6 bases from J, with 18 bases between. This CDR3 contains 16 residues.

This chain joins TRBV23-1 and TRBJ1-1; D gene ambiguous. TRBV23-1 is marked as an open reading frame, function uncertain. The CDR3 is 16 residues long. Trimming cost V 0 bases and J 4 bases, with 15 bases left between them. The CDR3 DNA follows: TGCGCCAGCAGTCAATCTACTGAGATTGGCGGCACTGAAGCTTTCTTT. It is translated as CASSQSTEIGGTEAFF.

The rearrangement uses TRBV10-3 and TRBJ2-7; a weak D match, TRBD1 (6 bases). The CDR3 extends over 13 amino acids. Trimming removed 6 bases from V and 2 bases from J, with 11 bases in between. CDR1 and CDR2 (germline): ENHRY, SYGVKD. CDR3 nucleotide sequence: TGTGCCATCAGCGGGACATCGGCCTACGAGCAGTACTTC. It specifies CAISGTSAYEQYF.

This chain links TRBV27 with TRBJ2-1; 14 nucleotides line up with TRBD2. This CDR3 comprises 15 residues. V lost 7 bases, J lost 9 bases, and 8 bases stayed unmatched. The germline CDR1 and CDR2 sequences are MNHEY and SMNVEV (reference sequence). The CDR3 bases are TGTGCCAGCACCTCCGGGACTAGCGGGAGTGGTGAGCAGTTCTTC. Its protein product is CASTSGTSGSGEQFF.

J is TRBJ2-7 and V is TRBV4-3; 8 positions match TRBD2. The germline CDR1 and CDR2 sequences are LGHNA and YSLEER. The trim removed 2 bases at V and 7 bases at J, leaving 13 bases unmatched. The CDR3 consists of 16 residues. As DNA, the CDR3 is TGCGCCAGCAGCCAATTAAGGCCGGGAGGGTTGGAGGAGCAGTACTTC. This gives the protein CASSQLRPGGLEEQYF.